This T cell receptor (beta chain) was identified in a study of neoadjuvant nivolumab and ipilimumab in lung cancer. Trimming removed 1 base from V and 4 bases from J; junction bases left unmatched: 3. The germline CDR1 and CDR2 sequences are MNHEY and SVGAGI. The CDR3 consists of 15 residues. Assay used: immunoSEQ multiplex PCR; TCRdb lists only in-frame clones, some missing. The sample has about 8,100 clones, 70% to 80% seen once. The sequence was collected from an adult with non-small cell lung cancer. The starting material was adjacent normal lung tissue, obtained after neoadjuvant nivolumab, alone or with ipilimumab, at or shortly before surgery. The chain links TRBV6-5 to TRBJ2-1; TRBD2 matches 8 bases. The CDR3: CASSYWRGVYNEQFF. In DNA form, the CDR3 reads TGTGCCAGCAGTTACTGGCGGGGGGTATACAATGAGCAGTTCTTC.